This T cell receptor (beta chain) emerged from a study of shared clonotypes between healthy human individuals. Study overall: Plates per donor: three CD4 naive, three CD4 memory, two CD8 naive, one CD8 memory. Study outcomes and limitations: Naive CD4 clonotype sharing across a few donors was 5% to 6%.

This CDR3 contains 16 residues. Trimming cost V 6 bases and J 4 bases; bases outside gene matches: 10. Germline assignment: CDR1 LGHNA and CDR2 YSLEER. Naive CD45RA+ and memory CD45RA-negative subsets were split from CD4+ cells. Worth noting for this clone: Its antigen remains unknown.

Using immunoSEQ multiplex PCR, the repertoire was profiled, and TCRdb retains in-frame clones only, with some absent. The repertoire has around 1,100,000 clones, around three quarters of them found once; the top ten carry 0.89%. The sample was memory CD4+ T cells from PBMCs. The subset is: CD45RA-negative fraction. The gene calls are TRBV4-3 and TRBJ2-2; 8 bases line up with TRBD1. The receptor's source is a man younger than 35 in good health. Some clones in this sample may be carry-over from other donors' samples. The CDR3 coding sequence is TGCGCCAGCAGTAACGACCGAGACAGGGGCACCGGGGAGCTGTTTTTT. Its protein product is CASSNDRDRGTGELFF.